This entry lists 16 T cell receptor beta chains sequenced from one sample in a study of T cell clonality in common variable immunodeficiency (dated by TCRdb to between 2014 and 2017). The research as a whole found: Reportedly, TCRbeta sequences from CVID had fewer deletions and N-nucleotide insertions, and highly modified clones with 13 or more V deletions were absent from CVID.

The library was prepared using the immunoSEQ multiplex PCR assay. This is the immuneACCESS table as TCRdb keeps it, with only in-frame sequences that have V and J called. A part of the clones is gone; compared with another copy, unresolved V genes explain less than half, and the rest is unexplained. Listed for this sample are roughly 39,000 clones, none observed only a single time. The biggest ten clones account for roughly 6% of the sample. What these receptors recognize is not known. Sample: peripheral blood mononuclear cells. These receptors originate from a human donor with common variable immunodeficiency.

This clone was observed many times. The DNA ends 3 residues before the CDR3 does, and the rest of the CDR3 is filled in from the germline J gene. This chain uses TRBV10-3 with TRBJ2-3; possibly TRBD2 for D (5 bases). The length of the CDR3 is 15 residues. The germline V and J ends were trimmed by 6 bases and 2 bases, with 15 bases remaining between them. CDR1 ENHRY and CDR2 SYGVKD come from the germline V gene. The sequenced CDR3 bases are TGTGCCATCAGCCTGGACTCGATTCACACAGATACG. The encoded protein is CAISLDSIHTDT. The complete CDR3 protein is CAISLDSIHTDTQYF.

This clone was counted many times. The read ends 3 residues early relative to the CDR3; the germline J gene fills the gap. V usage is TRBV30 and J usage is TRBJ2-3; no clear D. The CDR3 loop spans 14 amino acids. Trimming pared 0 bases from V and 2 bases from J, leaving 9 bases between. CDR1 and CDR2 from the germline V gene are GTSNPN and SVGIG (reference sequence). The CDR3 DNA, read in part, is TGTGCCTGGAGTGTACCCAGTGACACAGATACG. Amino acids: CAWSVPSDTDT. The entire CDR3 protein reads CAWSVPSDTDTQYF.

This clone is medium-sized (0.01 to 0.1%). The read finishes 3 residues shy of the CDR3 end, and the germline J gene is used to complete it. The rearrangement uses TRBV30 and TRBJ1-2; D may be TRBD1 (5 bases). The germline CDR1 and CDR2 sequences are GTSNPN and SVGIG (reference sequence). The V and J ends lost 1 base and 5 bases respectively, with 17 bases between them. The CDR3 covers 15 residues. This chain's CDR3 is CAWSDPRTLPYGYTF. Incomplete CDR3 DNA: TGTGCCTGGAGTGACCCCAGGACATTACCTTATGGC.

This clone was found many times. The read finishes 3 residues shy of the CDR3 end, and the germline J gene is used to complete it. The rearrangement uses TRBV6-1 and TRBJ1-6; D not resolved. The CDR3 consists of 16 residues. Germline V gene data show CDR1 as MNHNS and CDR2 as SASEGT. V lost 2 bases, J lost 10 bases, and 18 bases lay in between. This CDR3 reads CASSETALYGPSPLHF. CDR3 bases read: TGTGCCAGCAGTGAAACGGCCCTGTATGGGCCCTCACCC.

This clone has only a few counts. Sequencing ends 3 residues short of the CDR3 end; the germline J gene provides the rest. The V call is TRBV5-1, the J call TRBJ1-6; D is possibly TRBD1 (5 bases). CDR3 length: 17 amino acids. Deletions cut 0 bases from V and 10 bases from J, with 20 bases between. CDR1 is SGHRS, CDR2 YFSETQ, per germline. The covered CDR3 bases are TGCGCCAGCAGCTTGGGGACTACCAGACAGATGAAGTCACCC. Translating gives CASSLGTTRQMKSP. The full CDR3 reads CASSLGTTRQMKSPLHF.

For this clone: The read comes to an end 3 residues before the CDR3 does, leaving the germline J gene to fill in the end. The genes are TRBV7-2 and TRBJ2-5; 8 nucleotides match TRBD1. This CDR3 spans 15 amino acids. Germline CDR1 SGHTA, CDR2 FQGNSA. V lost 1 base, J lost 5 bases, and 6 bases stayed unmatched. CDR3 DNA, as far as it was read: TGTGCCAGCAGCTTAGGGACAGGGTCCGTGGAGACC. It encodes CASSLGTGSVET. The CDR3 in its entirety is CASSLGTGSVETQYF.

This clone occurred many times. The read ends 3 residues before the CDR3 terminus; that terminus is restored from the germline J gene. The chain combines TRBV3-1 (or the pseudogene TRBV3-2) with TRBJ2-5; D remains ambiguous. Germline V gene data show CDR1 as LGHDT and CDR2 as YNNKEL (reference sequence). V shed 0 bases and J shed 0 bases, with 11 bases lying between them. This CDR3 is 16 amino acids long. The CDR3 is CASSQDFAAYQETQYF. The part of the CDR3 DNA that was read is TGTGCCAGCAGCCAAGACTTCGCAGCGTACCAAGAGACC.

The table lists this clone with a few counts. The read comes to an end 3 residues before the CDR3 does, leaving the germline J gene to fill in the end. The chain couples TRBV11-3 to TRBJ2-5; 9 bases agree with TRBD1. Germline V gene sequence: CDR1 SGHNT, CDR2 YENEEA. V trimming: 6 bases; J trimming: 5 bases; junction bases outside the gene matches: 10. This CDR3 has 15 amino acids. Incomplete CDR3 DNA: TGTGCCAGCAGTCCCGGGACAGGGAGTTCCGAGACC. It yields the protein CASSPGTGSSET. Given in full, the CDR3 is CASSPGTGSSETQYF.

In its sample, this clone was seen a few times. The read comes to an end 3 residues before the CDR3 does, leaving the germline J gene to fill in the end. The V call is TRBV19, the J call TRBJ2-7, with TRBD2 identical over 11 bases. Germline-derived CDR1 and CDR2 are LNHDA and SQIVND (reference sequence). V was clipped by 6 bases and J by 0 bases; unmatched bases: 4. The CDR3 is 15 amino acids. This CDR3 is CASRASGGSSYEQYF. Incomplete CDR3 DNA: TGTGCCAGTAGGGCTAGCGGGGGGAGCTCCTACGAG.

In the case of this clone: The read stops 3 residues short of the end of the CDR3; the missing end is completed from the germline J gene. This chain joins TRBV19 and TRBJ2-2; 9 bases are shared with TRBD1. The trim removed 5 bases at V and 5 bases at J, leaving 12 bases unmatched. The CDR3 is 17 amino acids. From germline, CDR1 is LNHDA and CDR2 SQIVND (reference sequence). The sequenced CDR3 bases are TGTGCCAGTAGTCCCCCCGCAGGGACAGGGAGAACCGGGGAG. This translates into CASSPPAGTGRTGE. The whole CDR3 protein reads CASSPPAGTGRTGELFF.

This clone was counted only a few times. The CDR3 extends 3 residues past the end of the read, so its final part is completed from the germline J gene. The chain carries TRBV6-1 and TRBJ1-5; D not certain. Germline V gene sequence: CDR1 MNHNS, CDR2 SASEGT. V was trimmed by 2 bases and J by 3 bases, leaving 5 bases between them. CDR3 length equals 13 residues. CDR3 sequence: CASSEQVNQPQHF. The sequenced part of the CDR3 DNA is TGTGCCAGCAGTGAACAGGTCAATCAGCCC.

Remarks on this clone: The CDR3 end falls 3 residues outside the read, so it is completed with the germline J gene. The chain recombines TRBV19 with TRBJ1-5; TRBD1 agrees at 8 bases. In germline, CDR1 is LNHDA, CDR2 SQIVND (reference sequence). CDR3 length equals 14 residues. The J segment lost 3 bases and the V segment lost 10 bases, leaving 8 bases of the junction unmatched. CDR3 protein: CATQGARSNQPQHF. The DNA read from the CDR3 is TGTGCCACGCAGGGGGCGCGATCCAATCAGCCC.

This clone has a handful of counts. Coverage ceases 3 residues before the CDR3 finishes, and the germline J gene fills in the end. The chain employs TRBV5-1 and TRBJ2-3, with 10 bases that match TRBD1. The CDR3 is 15 amino acids. V lost 1 base to trimming and J lost 4 bases; unmatched junction nucleotides: 3. Germline loops: CDR1 SGHRS, CDR2 YFSETQ. The sequenced CDR3 bases are TGCGCCAGCAGCTTGCTTGGACAGGGGGCAGATACG. It codes for CASSLLGQGADT. The complete CDR3 protein is CASSLLGQGADTQYF.

This clone was observed a handful of times. The missing CDR3 end, 3 residues past where the read stops, is filled in from the germline J gene. The chain employs TRBV7-8 and TRBJ1-2; 8 nucleotides align to TRBD1. Germline CDR1 is SGHVS and CDR2 is FQNEAQ. The CDR3 loop spans 13 amino acids. V was pared by 8 bases and J by 6 bases, with 8 bases of the junction left unmatched. The CDR3 DNA, read in part, is TGTGCCAGCTCCCTCCGGACAGGGCATGGC. This gives the protein CASSLRTGHG. The whole CDR3 sequence is CASSLRTGHGYTF.

As to this clone: The read terminates 3 residues before the CDR3 end, so the remaining end is supplied by the germline J gene. The chain has TRBV19 and TRBJ2-2; 9 positions agree with TRBD1. V lost 6 bases, J lost 2 bases, and 4 bases stayed unmatched. Germline CDR1 LNHDA, CDR2 SQIVND (reference sequence). This CDR3 has 15 amino acids. CDR3 bases read: TGTGCCAGTAGACCGGGACAGGGAAACACCGGGGAG. It yields the protein CASRPGQGNTGE. The complete CDR3 reads CASRPGQGNTGELFF. The full variable domain, in which reference TRBV19 and TRBJ2-2 provide the parts outside the CDR3, is DGGITQSPKYLFRKEGQNVTLSCEQNLNHDAMYWYRQDPGQGLRLIYYSQIVNDFQKGDIAEGYSVSREKKESFPLTVTSAQKNPTAFYLCASRPGQGNTGELFFGEGSRLTVL.

This clone was seen a handful of times. The read stops 3 residues short of the end of the CDR3; the missing end is completed from the germline J gene. The chain combines TRBV19 with TRBJ2-7; TRBD2 aligns across 10 bases. This CDR3 spans 16 amino acids. Germline CDR1 is LNHDA and CDR2 is SQIVND (reference sequence). The trim removed 3 bases at V and 2 bases at J, leaving 7 bases unmatched. The sequenced part of the CDR3 DNA is TGTGCCAGTAGTATCTTTAGCGGGAGGCCAACCTACGAG. Its translation is CASSIFSGRPTYE. The whole CDR3 region reads CASSIFSGRPTYEQYF.